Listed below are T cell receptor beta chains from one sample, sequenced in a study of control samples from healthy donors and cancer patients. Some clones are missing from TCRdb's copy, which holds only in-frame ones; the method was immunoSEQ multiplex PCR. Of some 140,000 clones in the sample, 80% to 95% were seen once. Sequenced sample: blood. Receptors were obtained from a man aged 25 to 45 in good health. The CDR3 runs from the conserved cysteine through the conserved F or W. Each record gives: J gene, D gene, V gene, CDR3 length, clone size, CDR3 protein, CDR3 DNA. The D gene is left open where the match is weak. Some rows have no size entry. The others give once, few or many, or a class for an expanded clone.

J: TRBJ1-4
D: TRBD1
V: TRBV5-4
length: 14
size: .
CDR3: CASSLEGQVGKLFF
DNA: TGTGCCAGCAGCTTGGAGGGACAGGTTGGAAAACTGTTTTTT

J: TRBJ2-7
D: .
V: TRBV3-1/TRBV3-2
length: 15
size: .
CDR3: CASSQGVQDPYEQYF
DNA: TGTGCCAGCAGCCAAGGAGTCCAGGACCCCTACGAGCAGTACTTC

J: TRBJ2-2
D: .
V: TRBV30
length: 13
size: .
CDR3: CAWSTQGTGELFF
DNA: TGTGCCTGGAGTACCCAAGGAACCGGGGAGCTGTTTTTT

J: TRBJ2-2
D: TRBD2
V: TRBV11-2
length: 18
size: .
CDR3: CASSPSRLAGVRTGELFF
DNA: TGTGCCAGCAGCCCAAGCAGACTAGCGGGAGTTCGGACCGGGGAGCTGTTTTTT

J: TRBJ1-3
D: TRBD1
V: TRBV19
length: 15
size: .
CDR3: CASSDAGGLGNTIYF
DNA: TGTGCCAGTAGTGACGCAGGGGGACTCGGAAACACCATATATTTT

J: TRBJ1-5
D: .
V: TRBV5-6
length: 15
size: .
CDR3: CASSLAGGEDQPQHF
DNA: TGTGCCAGCAGCTTGGCTGGGGGGGAGGATCAGCCCCAGCATTTT

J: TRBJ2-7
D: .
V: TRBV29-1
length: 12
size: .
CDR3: CSVEDQSYEQYF
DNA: TGCAGCGTTGAGGACCAGTCCTACGAGCAGTACTTC

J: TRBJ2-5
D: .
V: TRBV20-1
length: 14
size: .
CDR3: CSASFQGTQETQYF
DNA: TGCAGTGCTAGTTTTCAGGGCACGCAAGAGACCCAGTACTTC

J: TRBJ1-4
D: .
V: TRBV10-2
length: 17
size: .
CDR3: CASSESQGIGTNEKLFF
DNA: TGCGCCAGCAGTGAGAGCCAAGGAATCGGAACTAATGAAAAACTGTTTTTT

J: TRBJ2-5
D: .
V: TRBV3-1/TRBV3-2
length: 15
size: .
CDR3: CASSQEGGALETQYF
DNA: TGTGCCAGCAGCCAAGAAGGGGGGGCGCTTGAGACCCAGTACTTC

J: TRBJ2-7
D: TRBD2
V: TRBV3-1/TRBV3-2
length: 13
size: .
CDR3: CASERLAGGEQYF
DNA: TGTGCCAGCGAGCGGCTAGCGGGAGGCGAGCAGTACTTC

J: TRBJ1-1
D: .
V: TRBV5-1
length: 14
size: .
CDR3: CASSPELQDTEAFF
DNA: TGCGCCAGCAGCCCGGAGCTGCAGGACACTGAAGCTTTCTTT

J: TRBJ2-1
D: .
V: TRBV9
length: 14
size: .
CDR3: CASSVAAGLGEQFF
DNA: TGTGCCAGCAGCGTAGCGGCAGGGTTGGGTGAGCAGTTCTTC

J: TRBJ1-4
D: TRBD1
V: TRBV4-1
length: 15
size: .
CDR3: CASSPRQGTNEKLFF
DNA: TGCGCCAGCAGCCCCAGACAGGGAACAAATGAAAAACTGTTTTTT

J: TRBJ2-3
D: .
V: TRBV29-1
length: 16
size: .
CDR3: CSPTIRPGGGADTQYF
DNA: TGCAGCCCCACGATTCGGCCAGGTGGTGGGGCAGATACGCAGTATTTT

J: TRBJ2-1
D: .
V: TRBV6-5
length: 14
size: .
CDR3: CASEPGQANNEQFF
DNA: TGTGCCAGCGAACCGGGACAAGCCAACAATGAGCAGTTCTTC

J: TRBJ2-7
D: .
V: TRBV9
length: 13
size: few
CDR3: CASSAQGMGEQYF
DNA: TGTGCCAGCAGCGCACAGGGTATGGGCGAGCAGTACTTC

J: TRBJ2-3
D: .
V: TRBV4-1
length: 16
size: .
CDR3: CASSQQGITVGDTQYF
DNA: TGCGCCAGCAGCCAACAGGGTATAACAGTAGGGGATACGCAGTATTTT

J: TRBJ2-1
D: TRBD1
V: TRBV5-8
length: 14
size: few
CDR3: CASSLGQGYNEQFF
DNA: TGTGCCAGCAGCCTAGGACAGGGGTACAATGAGCAGTTCTTC

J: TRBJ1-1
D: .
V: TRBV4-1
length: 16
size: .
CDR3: CASSQSGTRADTEAFF
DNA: TGCGCCAGCAGCCAGTCTGGGACACGGGCTGACACTGAAGCTTTCTTT

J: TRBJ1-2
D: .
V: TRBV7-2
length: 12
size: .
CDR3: CASSPWNYGYTF
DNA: TGTGCCAGCAGCCCGTGGAACTATGGCTACACCTTC

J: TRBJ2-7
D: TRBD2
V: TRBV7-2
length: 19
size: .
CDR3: CASSLWIRGFLAGGVEQYF
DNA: TGTGCCAGCAGCTTATGGATAAGGGGTTTCCTAGCGGGAGGGGTCGAGCAGTACTTC

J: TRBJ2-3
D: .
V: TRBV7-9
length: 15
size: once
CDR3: CASSLGGVNTDTQYF
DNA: TGTGCCAGCAGCTTAGGAGGAGTCAACACAGATACGCAGTATTTT

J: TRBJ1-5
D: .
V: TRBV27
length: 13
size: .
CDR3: CASSSVVGQPQHF
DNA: TGTGCCAGCAGTAGCGTTGTTGGTCAGCCCCAGCATTTT

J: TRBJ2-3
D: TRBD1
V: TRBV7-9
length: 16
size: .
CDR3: CASSWRDRDSADTQYF
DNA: TGTGCCAGCAGCTGGAGGGACAGGGACTCGGCCGATACGCAGTATTTT

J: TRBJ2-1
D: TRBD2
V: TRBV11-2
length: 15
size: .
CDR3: CASSQTSGRANEQFF
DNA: TGTGCCAGCAGTCAGACTAGCGGGAGGGCAAATGAGCAGTTCTTC

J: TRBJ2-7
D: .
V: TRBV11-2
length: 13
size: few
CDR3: CASSLALAYEQYF
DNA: TGTGCCAGCAGCTTAGCCCTAGCCTACGAGCAGTACTTC

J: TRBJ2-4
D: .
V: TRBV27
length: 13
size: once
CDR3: CATAEAAKNIQYF
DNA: TGTGCCACCGCGGAGGCAGCCAAAAACATTCAGTACTTC

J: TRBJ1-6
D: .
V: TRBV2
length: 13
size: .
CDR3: CASLSSYNSPLHF
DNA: TGTGCCAGCCTGAGCTCCTATAATTCACCCCTCCACTTT

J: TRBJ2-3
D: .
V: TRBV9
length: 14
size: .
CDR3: CASSVVMSTDTQYF
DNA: TGTGCCAGCAGCGTAGTTATGAGCACAGATACGCAGTATTTT

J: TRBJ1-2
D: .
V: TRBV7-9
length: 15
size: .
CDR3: CASSLGQGSWYGYTF
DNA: TGTGCCAGCAGCTTAGGGCAGGGGAGTTGGTATGGCTACACCTTC

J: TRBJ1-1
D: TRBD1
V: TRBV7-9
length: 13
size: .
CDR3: CASSTTGITEAFF
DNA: TGTGCCAGCAGCACGACAGGGATCACTGAAGCTTTCTTT

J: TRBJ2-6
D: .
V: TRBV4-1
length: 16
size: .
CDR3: CASSRDAGSGANVLTF
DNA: TGCGCCAGCAGCCGTGATGCGGGCTCTGGGGCCAACGTCCTGACTTTC

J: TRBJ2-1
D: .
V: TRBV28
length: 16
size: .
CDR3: CASSSPAGETSNEQFF
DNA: TGTGCCAGCAGTTCCCCAGCAGGGGAGACCTCAAATGAGCAGTTCTTC

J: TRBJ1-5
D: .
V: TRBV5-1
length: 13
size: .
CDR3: CASSLGLGRPQHF
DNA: TGCGCCAGCAGCTTGGGCCTAGGTCGGCCCCAGCATTTT

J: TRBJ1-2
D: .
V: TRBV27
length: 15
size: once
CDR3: CASSLGLGAWSGYTF
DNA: TGTGCCAGCAGTTTAGGACTGGGGGCATGGAGTGGCTACACCTTC

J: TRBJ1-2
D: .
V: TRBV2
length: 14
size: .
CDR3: CASSEEKGGPGYTF
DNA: TGTGCCAGCAGTGAAGAGAAAGGAGGGCCGGGCTACACCTTC

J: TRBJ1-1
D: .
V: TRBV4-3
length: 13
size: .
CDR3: CASSQVKNTEAFF
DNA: TGCGCCAGCAGCCAAGTCAAGAACACTGAAGCTTTCTTT

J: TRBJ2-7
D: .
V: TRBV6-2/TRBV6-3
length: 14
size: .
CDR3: CASSYKSESYEQYF
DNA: TGTGCCAGCAGTTATAAGTCAGAATCCTACGAGCAGTACTTC

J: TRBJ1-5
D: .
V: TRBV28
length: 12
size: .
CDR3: CASSFPGQPQHF
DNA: TGTGCCAGCAGTTTTCCCGGTCAGCCCCAGCATTTT

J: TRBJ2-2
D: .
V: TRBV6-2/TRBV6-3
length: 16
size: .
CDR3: CASSYPAKGGTGELFF
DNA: TGTGCCAGCAGTTACCCGGCTAAAGGGGGCACCGGGGAGCTGTTTTTT

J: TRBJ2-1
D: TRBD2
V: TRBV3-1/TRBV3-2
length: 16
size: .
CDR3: CASSRGSGSGAISQFF
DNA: TGTGCCAGCAGCCGGGGGAGCGGGAGTGGGGCTATTTCGCAGTTCTTC

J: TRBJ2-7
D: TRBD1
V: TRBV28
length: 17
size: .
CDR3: CASSSPFPGTGSYEQYF
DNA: TGTGCCAGCAGTTCCCCATTTCCCGGGACAGGGTCCTACGAGCAGTACTTC

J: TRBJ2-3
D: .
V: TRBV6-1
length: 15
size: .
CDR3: CASSEMAGSTDTQYF
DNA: TGTGCCAGCAGTGAGATGGCAGGTAGCACAGATACGCAGTATTTT

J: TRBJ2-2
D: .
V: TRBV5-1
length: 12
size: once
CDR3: CASSFVTGELFF
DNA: TGCGCCAGCAGCTTTGTCACCGGGGAGCTGTTTTTT

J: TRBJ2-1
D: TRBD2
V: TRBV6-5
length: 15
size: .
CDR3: CASLSREGSYNEQFF
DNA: TGTGCCAGCCTATCTCGGGAGGGAAGCTACAATGAGCAGTTCTTC

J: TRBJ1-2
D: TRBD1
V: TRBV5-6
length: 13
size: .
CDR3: CATQDRAGYGYTF
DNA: TGTGCCACCCAGGACAGGGCAGGCTATGGCTACACCTTC

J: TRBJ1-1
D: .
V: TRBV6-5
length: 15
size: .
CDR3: CASTKKGFSNTEAFF
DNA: TGTGCCAGCACCAAAAAGGGATTCTCGAACACTGAAGCTTTCTTT

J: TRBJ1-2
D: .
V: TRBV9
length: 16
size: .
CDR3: CASSVAWGRTPSGYTF
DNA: TGTGCCAGCAGCGTAGCTTGGGGCAGGACACCGTCTGGCTACACCTTC